This T cell receptor (beta chain) was captured in a study of identical twins. TCRdb redid the calling of the 5' RACE reads with MiXCR, one entry per CDR3 protein. The table has 350,000 to 600,000 distinct CDR3 sequences, 14% seen once. This sample was shared with a second study, whose subject was yellow fever vaccine responses in identical twins.

Sequencing input: CD4+ T cells sorted from blood. The origin of this receptor is a woman between 18 and 30 years old in good health.

CDR3 sequence reads: CASRGNSYEQYF. DNA of the CDR3: TGTGCCAGCAGGGGCAACTCCTACGAGCAGTACTTC. The chain recombines TRBV28 with TRBJ2-7; unclear D gene. The germline gives CDR1 MDHEN, CDR2 SYDVKM. V shed 6 bases and J shed 0 bases, with 6 bases lying between them. This CDR3 contains 12 residues.